This T cell receptor beta chain was recovered during a study of T cell clonotyping in hematopoietic cell transplantation. Findings of the study overall: Cells were unsorted, so CD4 and CD8 contributions were not separated.

J was trimmed by 4 bases and V by 11 bases; bases with no gene match: 7. The CDR3 is 12 residues long. Germline CDR1 and CDR2: MDHEN and SYDVKM. This clone occurred a few times. Its antigen is unknown. Here immunoSEQ multiplex PCR was the method, and the copy in TCRdb shows in-frame clones only, minus some. The data show 30,000 to 45,000 clones, about 87% seen once. The chain couples TRBV28 to TRBJ2-7; 8 nucleotides agree with TRBD2. The origin of this receptor is a woman between 40 and 55 years old in good health. Some clones in this sample may be carry-over from other donors' samples. The sample comprised peripheral blood mononuclear cells. The CDR3 DNA reads TGTGCCGCCCGTAGCGGGGAGTACGAGCAGTACTTC. It translates to CAARSGEYEQYF.